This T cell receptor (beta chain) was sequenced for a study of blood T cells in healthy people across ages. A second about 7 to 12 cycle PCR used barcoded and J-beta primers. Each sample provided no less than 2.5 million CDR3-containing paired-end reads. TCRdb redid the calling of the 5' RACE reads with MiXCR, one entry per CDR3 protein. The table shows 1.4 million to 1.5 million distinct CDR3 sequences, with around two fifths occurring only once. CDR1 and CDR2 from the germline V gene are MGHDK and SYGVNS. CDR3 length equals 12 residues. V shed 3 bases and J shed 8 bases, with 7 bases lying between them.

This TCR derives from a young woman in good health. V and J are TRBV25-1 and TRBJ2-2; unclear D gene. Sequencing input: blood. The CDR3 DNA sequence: TGTGCCAGCAGTGATTTGTTGGGGGAGCTGTTTTTT. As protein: CASSDLLGELFF.